These 27 T cell receptor beta chains were sequenced from one sample in a study of T-cell reconstitution after alpha-beta-depleted transplantation in children. Unique molecular identifiers were built into the TCRbeta library. One entry per CDR3 protein results from TCRdb running MiXCR on the PCR reads. The sample shows some 350,000 distinct CDR3 sequences, around 15% of them seen only once. The sequencing here drew on PBMCs, mostly from graft donor cells, taken 360 days after TCRalphabeta/CD19-depleted stem cell transplant. These receptors were collected from a male patient between 2 and 10 years old who had a stem cell transplant for acute lymphoblastic leukemia, so the T cells may come from the graft donor.

The gene calls are TRBV4-3 and TRBJ1-3; weak D call: TRBD1 (6 bases). The germline V gene encodes CDR1 LGHNA and CDR2 YSLEER. Trimming cost V 1 base and J 2 bases, with 9 bases left between them. This CDR3 has 15 residues. Here the CDR3 reads CASSQGTETGNTIYF. CDR3 sequence (DNA): TGCGCCAGCAGCCAAGGGACAGAAACTGGAAACACCATATATTTT.

V gene TRBV2 combines with J gene TRBJ2-1; 7 bases line up with TRBD1. Germline CDR1 and CDR2: SNHLY and FYNNEI. Unmatched junction bases numbered 10, after V lost 6 bases and J lost 8 bases. This CDR3 region has 14 residues. The CDR3 region has the DNA TGTGCCAGCAGACCTGAGACAGGGTATGATGAGCAGTTCTTC. Translation gives CASRPETGYDEQFF.

This clonotype was detected only a few times. The chain employs TRBV28 and TRBJ2-1; 8 nucleotides line up with TRBD1. CDR3 length: 16 amino acids. V was pared by 3 bases and J by 3 bases, with 7 bases of the junction left unmatched. CDR1 and CDR2 (germline): MDHEN, SYDVKM. CDR3 protein: CASSLPGGGVYNEQFF. The CDR3 DNA sequence: TGTGCCAGCAGTTTGCCAGGGGGCGGGGTCTACAATGAGCAGTTCTTC.

The CDR3 nucleotides read TGTGCCAGCTGGGACAGGGAGTCACCCCTCCACTTT. Amino acids: CASWDRESPLHF. The V call is TRBV19, the J call TRBJ1-6; 9 nucleotides line up with TRBD1. This CDR3 has 12 amino acids. Germline trimming cut 9 bases from V and 10 bases from J; bases unmatched to any gene: 4. Germline assignment: CDR1 LNHDA and CDR2 SQIVND (reference sequence).

In its sample, this clonotype was seen a few times. This chain joins TRBV4-3 and TRBJ2-7; perhaps TRBD2 as D (6 bases). V lost 0 bases and J lost 3, with 12 bases in between. Germline lookup yields CDR1 LGHNA and CDR2 YSLEER. CDR3 length: 15 amino acids. The CDR3 DNA follows: TGCGCCAGCAGCCAAGACAGGGACTTTTACTACGAGCAGTACTTC. It yields the protein CASSQDRDFYYEQYF.

V gene TRBV18 combines with J gene TRBJ2-3; D tentatively reads TRBD1 or TRBD2 (5 bases each). Germline V gene data show CDR1 as KGHSH and CDR2 as LQKENI. This CDR3 comprises 19 residues. The V gene lost 3 bases and the J gene lost 2 bases, with 24 bases spanning the gap. As DNA, the CDR3 is TGTGCCAGCTCACCCTTTGGGACGGATTCAAACTTTCCCACAGATACGCAGTATTTT. It specifies CASSPFGTDSNFPTDTQYF.

The CDR3 DNA reads as TGTGCCAGCTCACCTTCTCGGACTAGCGGGGGATACAATGAGCAGTTCTTC. Translation gives CASSPSRTSGGYNEQFF. The chain employs TRBV18 and TRBJ2-1; 13 bases line up with TRBD2. This CDR3 contains 17 residues. The V segment lost 3 bases and the J segment 4 bases; nucleotides outside the gene matches: 6. The germline gives CDR1 KGHSH, CDR2 LQKENI.

To note about this clonotype: One end of the junction does not line up with germline, which may come from a read error. This chain links TRBV18 with TRBJ2-5, with D possibly being TRBD2 (7 bases). Germline V lookup: CDR1 KGHSH, CDR2 LQKENI. The CDR3 contains 14 residues. The CDR3 DNA sequence: TGTGCCAGCGCACCGGCGGGGGCGCGGGAGACCCAGTACTTC. Translation gives CASAPAGARETQYF. Filled out from reference TRBV18 and TRBJ2-5, the complete variable domain reads NAGVMQNPRHLVRRRGQEARLRCSPMKGHSHVYWYRQLPEEGLKFMVYLQKENIIDESGMPKERFSAEFPKEGPSILRIQQVVRGDSAAYFCASAPAGARETQYFGPGTRLLVL.

V usage is TRBV27 and J usage is TRBJ2-1; TRBD2 aligns across 7 bases. Germline V gives CDR1 MNHEY, CDR2 SMNVEV (reference sequence). This CDR3 comprises 11 residues. V shed 7 bases and J 10 bases; nucleotides not matched to a gene: 4. The CDR3 nucleotides are TGTGCCAGCACCCAAGCGGGAGAGCAGTTCTTC. The encoded protein is CASTQAGEQFF.

There are many counts of this clonotype. The genes are TRBV27 and TRBJ2-1; D gene uncertain. This CDR3 is 15 amino acids long. The V end lost 8 bases, the J end lost 4 bases, and 18 bases lay between the germline ends. Germline lookup yields CDR1 MNHEY and CDR2 SMNVEV (reference sequence). CDR3 region: CASAGPQGPYNEQFF. CDR3 sequence (DNA): TGTGCCAGCGCTGGGCCACAAGGCCCTTACAATGAGCAGTTCTTC.

This chain links TRBV3-1 with TRBJ2-2; no clear D gene. There are 13 residues in the CDR3. Germline loops: CDR1 LGHDT, CDR2 YNNKEL (reference sequence). The V end lost 2 bases, the J end lost 3 bases, and 4 bases lay between the germline ends. CDR3 in amino acids: CASSQRYTGELFF. CDR3 DNA: TGTGCCAGCAGCCAAAGATACACCGGGGAGCTGTTTTTT.

The rearrangement links TRBV24-1 to TRBJ1-5; D unresolved. V lost 10 bases to trimming and J lost 0 bases, with 12 bases between them. Germline CDR1 KGHDR, CDR2 SFDVKD. This CDR3 has 14 residues. The CDR3 coding sequence is TGTGCCACGTCCGGAAGATATAGCAATCAGCCCCAGCATTTT. This gives the protein CATSGRYSNQPQHF.

Many counts were recorded for this clonotype. The V gene is TRBV29-1, the J gene TRBJ2-1; D is possibly TRBD2 (5 bases). Between the trimmed V and J ends, which lost 7 bases and 4 bases, there was a span of 14 bases. This CDR3 region has 13 residues. Germline V lookup: CDR1 SQVTM, CDR2 ANQGSEA. DNA of the CDR3: TGCAGCGGTCACCCCGGGGAGTACAATGAGCAGTTCTTC. It yields the protein CSGHPGEYNEQFF.

V and J are TRBV20-1 and TRBJ2-7; D tentatively fits TRBD1 or TRBD2 (5 bases each). The CDR3 runs to 11 residues. V was clipped by 6 bases and J by 9 bases, with 15 bases between them. Germline CDR1 reads DFQATT; CDR2 reads SNEGSKA (reference sequence). As DNA, the CDR3 is TGCAGTGCCCGGGGACCGTGGGCGCAGTACTTC. This translates into CSARGPWAQYF.

This clonotype was found a few times. This sequence joins TRBV20-1 and TRBJ2-7, with D maybe TRBD2 (5 bases). Germline-derived CDR1 and CDR2 are DFQATT and SNEGSKA (reference sequence). Trimming left V 3 bases short and J 4 bases short, with 13 bases between. This CDR3 comprises 13 residues. The CDR3 sequence is CSARRPGDYEQYF. CDR3 sequence (DNA): TGCAGTGCTAGGAGGCCCGGGGATTACGAGCAGTACTTC.

The rearrangement joins TRBV11-2 to TRBJ2-3; the D gene is possibly TRBD2 (6 bases). CDR1 and CDR2 (germline): SGHAT, FQNNGV. There are 18 residues in the CDR3. Trimming took 2 bases from V and 0 from J, leaving 18 bases between them. CDR3 sequence: CASSLLAWIPPSTDTQYF. The DNA of the CDR3 is TGTGCCAGCAGCTTACTAGCGTGGATACCACCTAGCACAGATACGCAGTATTTT.

In its sample, this clonotype was seen many times. The rearrangement uses TRBV7-2 and TRBJ2-1; 7 bases are a match to TRBD2. V was pared by 5 bases and J by 15 bases, with 22 bases of the junction left unmatched. From germline, CDR1 is SGHTA and CDR2 FQGNSA. This CDR3 is 16 amino acids long. The CDR3 DNA reads as TGTGCCAGCAGCCTAAGCGGGGACGCCAACATCATGGTTTGGTTCTTC. It is translated as CASSLSGDANIMVWFF.

This clonotype was counted between two and nine times. The chain employs TRBV20-1 and TRBJ2-7; D tentatively fits TRBD1 or TRBD2 (5 bases each). The V gene lost 0 bases and the J gene lost 2 bases, with 14 bases spanning the gap. The CDR3 length is 15 residues. Germline CDR1 DFQATT, CDR2 SNEGSKA (reference sequence). The CDR3 nucleotides are TGCAGTGCTAGAGATCCCCCCGGGACCGCCTACGAGCAGTACTTC. It codes for CSARDPPGTAYEQYF.

V and J are TRBV11-3 and TRBJ1-1; unclear D gene. V gave up 1 base and J gave up 1 base, with 10 bases separating them. The CDR3 has 15 amino acids. Germline-derived CDR1 and CDR2 are SGHNT and YENEEA. The CDR3 reads CASSLAAPGNTEAFF. CDR3 coding DNA: TGTGCCAGCAGCTTAGCAGCGCCGGGGAACACTGAAGCTTTCTTT.

The table lists this clonotype with a few counts. The chain links TRBV19 to TRBJ2-3, with D unresolved. The CDR3 length is 15 residues. V shed 1 base and J shed 0 bases, with 8 bases lying between them. CDR1 is LNHDA and CDR2 is SQIVND in the germline V gene (reference sequence). CDR3 in amino acids: CASSIGHASTDTQYF. In DNA form, the CDR3 reads TGTGCCAGTAGTATAGGTCACGCTAGCACAGATACGCAGTATTTT.

In its sample, this clonotype was seen a few times. The chain joins TRBV6-2 or TRBV6-3 to TRBJ1-2, with D perhaps TRBD1 (5 bases). The V end lost 2 bases, the J end lost 6 bases, and 7 bases lay between the germline ends. The CDR3 is 12 residues long. Germline-derived CDR1 and CDR2 are MNHEY and SVGEGT. CDR3: CASSYQGDGYTF. CDR3 sequence (DNA): TGTGCCAGCAGTTACCAGGGCGATGGCTACACCTTC.

The J gene is TRBJ2-7, the V gene TRBV7-8, with 7 bases fitting TRBD1. With 0 bases clipped from V and 2 bases from J, the junction kept 10 bases outside the gene matches. The CDR3 loop spans 17 amino acids. Germline V gene sequence: CDR1 SGHVS, CDR2 FQNEAQ. Here the CDR3 DNA reads TGTGCCAGCAGCTTAGCGCCGCCGCACAGGGGTGCCTACGAGCAGTACTTC. Residues: CASSLAPPHRGAYEQYF.

V gene TRBV7-2 combines with J gene TRBJ2-3, with 9 nucleotides matching TRBD2. Germline V gene sequence: CDR1 SGHTA, CDR2 FQGNSA. The CDR3 consists of 16 residues. The trim removed 1 base at V and 1 base at J, leaving 3 bases unmatched. CDR3 sequence: CASSLGAGGGTDTQYF. CDR3 sequence (DNA): TGTGCCAGCAGCTTAGGGGCGGGAGGGGGCACAGATACGCAGTATTTT.

This clonotype was seen a handful of times. The V gene is TRBV12-3 or TRBV12-4, the J gene TRBJ2-1, with a weak D call TRBD1 (5 bases). V shed 5 bases and J shed 0 bases, with 17 bases lying between them. The CDR3 covers 17 residues. The DNA for the CDR3 is TGTGCCAGCAGTCGTTCTTCAGGGAAGCCCTCCTACAATGAGCAGTTCTTC. Translating gives CASSRSSGKPSYNEQFF.

This clonotype has a handful of counts. The chain carries TRBV5-4 and TRBJ2-5; TRBD1 aligns across 12 bases. Germline V gene sequence: CDR1 SGHNT, CDR2 YYREEE (reference sequence). This CDR3 has 15 residues. V was pared by 3 bases and J by 5 bases, with 5 bases of the junction left unmatched. The CDR3 protein is CASSSGTGGLETQYF. CDR3 in DNA: TGTGCCAGCAGCTCCGGGACAGGGGGCTTGGAGACCCAGTACTTC.

The chain has TRBV30 and TRBJ2-1, with 7 nucleotides matching TRBD1. CDR3 size: 15 residues. Germline V gene data show CDR1 as GTSNPN and CDR2 as SVGIG (reference sequence). V lost 2 bases to trimming and J lost 5 bases; unmatched junction nucleotides: 9. CDR3 amino acids: CAWSLGDRLHNEQFF. Written as DNA, the CDR3 is TGTGCCTGGAGTCTAGGGGACAGACTCCACAATGAGCAGTTCTTC.

There are a few counts of this clonotype. This chain uses TRBV7-2 with TRBJ1-5; possibly TRBD1 for D (6 bases). Trimming pared 5 bases from V and 2 bases from J, leaving 13 bases between. The germline CDR1 and CDR2 sequences are SGHTA and FQGNSA. The CDR3 is 15 residues long. This CDR3 is CASSARPGGNQPQHF. CDR3 nucleotides: TGTGCCAGCAGCGCCCGGCCAGGGGGCAATCAGCCCCAGCATTTT.